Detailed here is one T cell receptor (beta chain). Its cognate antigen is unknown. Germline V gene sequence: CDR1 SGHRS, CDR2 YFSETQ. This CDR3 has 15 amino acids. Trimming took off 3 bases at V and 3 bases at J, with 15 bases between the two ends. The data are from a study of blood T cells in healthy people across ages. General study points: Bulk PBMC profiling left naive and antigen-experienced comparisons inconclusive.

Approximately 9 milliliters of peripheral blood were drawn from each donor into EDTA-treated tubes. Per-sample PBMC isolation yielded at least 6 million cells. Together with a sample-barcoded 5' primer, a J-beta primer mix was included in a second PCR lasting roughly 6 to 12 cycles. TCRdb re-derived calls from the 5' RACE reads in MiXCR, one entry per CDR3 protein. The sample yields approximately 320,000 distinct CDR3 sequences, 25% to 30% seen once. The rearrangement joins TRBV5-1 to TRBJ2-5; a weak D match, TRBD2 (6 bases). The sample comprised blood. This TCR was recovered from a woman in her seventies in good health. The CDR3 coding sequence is TGCGCCAGCAGCTCGTCGGGCGGGACGAAAGAGACCCAGTACTTC. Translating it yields CASSSSGGTKETQYF.